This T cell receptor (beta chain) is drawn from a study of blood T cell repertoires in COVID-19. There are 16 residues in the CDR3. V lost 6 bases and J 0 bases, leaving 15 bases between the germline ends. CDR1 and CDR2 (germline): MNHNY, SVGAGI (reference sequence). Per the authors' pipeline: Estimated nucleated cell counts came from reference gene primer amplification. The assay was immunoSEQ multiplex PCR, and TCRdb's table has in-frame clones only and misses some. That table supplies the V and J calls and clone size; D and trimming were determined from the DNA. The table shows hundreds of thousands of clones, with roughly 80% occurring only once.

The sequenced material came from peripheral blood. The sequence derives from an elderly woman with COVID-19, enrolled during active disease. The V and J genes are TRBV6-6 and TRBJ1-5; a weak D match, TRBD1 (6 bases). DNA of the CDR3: TGTGCCAGCAGAATAGGGGGTCGCTATAGCAATCAGCCCCAGCATTTT. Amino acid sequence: CASRIGGRYSNQPQHF.